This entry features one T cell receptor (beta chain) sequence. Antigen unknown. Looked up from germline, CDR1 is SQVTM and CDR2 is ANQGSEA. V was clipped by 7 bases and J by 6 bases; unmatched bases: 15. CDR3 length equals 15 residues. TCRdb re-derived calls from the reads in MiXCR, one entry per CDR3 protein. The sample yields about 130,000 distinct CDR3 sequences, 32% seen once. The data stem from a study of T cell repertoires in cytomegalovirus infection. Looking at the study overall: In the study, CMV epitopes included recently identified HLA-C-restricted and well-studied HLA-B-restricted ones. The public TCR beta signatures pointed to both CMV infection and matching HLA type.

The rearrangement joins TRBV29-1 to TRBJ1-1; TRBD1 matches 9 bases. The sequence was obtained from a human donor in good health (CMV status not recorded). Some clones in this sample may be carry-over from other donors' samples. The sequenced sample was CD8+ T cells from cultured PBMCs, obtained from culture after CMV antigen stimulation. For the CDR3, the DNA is TGCAGCGCCCCACCGCCCGGGACAGGGTTCCCTGAAGCTTTCTTT. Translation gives CSAPPPGTGFPEAFF.